This T cell receptor (beta chain) emerged from a study of blood T cell repertoires in COVID-19. This CDR3 has 14 residues. Germline-derived CDR1 and CDR2 are ENHRY and SYGVKD. With V trimmed by 8 bases and J by 1 base, 3 bases remained unmatched. Data came from immunoSEQ multiplex PCR; TCRdb stores just in-frame clones and leaves some out. The table lists 70,000 to 90,000 clones, under 80% of them singletons. The sequence derives from a human donor in a cohort sampled during active COVID-19. Sequencing was done on a sample of peripheral blood. V usage is TRBV10-3 and J usage is TRBJ2-2; 8 nucleotides match TRBD2. The CDR3 region is CAIREGLNTGELFF. The CDR3 DNA reads as TGTGCCATCCGGGAGGGACTGAACACCGGGGAGCTGTTTTTT.